The clone carrying this TCR beta chain was seen repeatedly, ten times or more. Antigen unknown. Quantitative barcoded 5'-RACE was used to prepare TCR beta libraries. Via MiXCR, TCRdb re-called the 5' RACE reads, giving one row per CDR3 protein. The sample has hundreds of thousands of distinct CDR3 sequences, roughly 20% seen once. Germline V gene sequence: CDR1 SQVTM, CDR2 ANQGSEA. J lost 3 bases, V lost 3 bases, and 6 bases had no gene match. The CDR3 sequence is 15 residues long. This sample stems from a study of CD8 T cells in ankylosing spondylitis. Broader study findings: For ankylosing spondylitis blood, a TCR beta motif of 7 or 8 highly homologous variants appeared characteristic. Matched synovial fluid from ankylosing spondylitis patients was reported to be enriched for disease-linked clones.

The sample consisted of blood, either unsorted or a sorted T cell fraction (not recorded which). V gene TRBV29-1 combines with J gene TRBJ2-3; 10 nucleotides agree with TRBD1. The TCR sequence derives from a female donor with ankylosing spondylitis or in good health (not recorded which). CDR3 in DNA: TGCAGCGTTGAGTTGGGACAGGGGACAACAGATACGCAGTATTTT. Residues: CSVELGQGTTDTQYF.